Detailed here is one T cell receptor beta chain. V was clipped by 2 bases and J by 5 bases, with 10 bases between them. The germline gives CDR1 ENHRY, CDR2 SYGVKD. The CDR3 sequence is 13 residues long. This sample was taken from a study of shared clonotypes between healthy human individuals. Sequencing was performed with immunoSEQ multiplex PCR; in TCRdb, only in-frame clones are kept and a portion is missing. Seen here are about 2 million clones, around 96% observed once, and the top ten hold roughly 1%. CD45RO-negative cells were positively selected for CCR7, leaving out terminally differentiated effector memory CD45RA+ cells. Each sample came from a Caucasian adult donor living in Nashville, Tennessee.

The receptor comes from a man between 18 and 35 years old in good health. The chain joins TRBV10-3 to TRBJ2-7; no definite D call. The specimen was naive CD8+ T cells sorted from blood. CDR3 amino acids: CAISEGRAHEQYF. The CDR3 DNA reads as TGTGCCATCAGTGAGGGTAGGGCCCACGAGCAGTACTTC.